The following is a TCR beta chain sequence with its context. The antigen is undetermined. The sample belongs to a study of T cell repertoires in cytomegalovirus infection. Study information: Both recently identified HLA-C-restricted and well-studied HLA-B-restricted CMV epitopes were used in the study.

Overall study results and limits: CMV-specific TCR beta clonotypes restricted by HLA-C were the ones dominating the ex vivo response. Of the TCR beta families, the public ones yielded a cumulative frequency that identified carriers of CMV plus the relevant HLA.

The length of the CDR3 is 15 residues. The trim removed 9 bases at V and 3 bases at J, leaving 10 bases unmatched. Germline values: CDR1 LNHDA, CDR2 SQIVND (reference sequence). MiXCR, applied by TCRdb to the reads, yields one record per CDR3 protein. The sample shows hundreds of thousands of distinct CDR3 sequences, roughly 33% of them seen only once. Sequenced material: cultured CD8+ T cells from PBMCs, taken from culture after CMV antigen stimulation. The chain uses TRBV19 and TRBJ2-1, with 8 bases aligning to TRBD1. The clonotype comes from a human donor in good health (CMV status not recorded). Some clones in this sample may be carry-over from other donors' samples. CDR3 residues: CASTYNRGVYNEQFF. The CDR3 DNA sequence: TGTGCCAGCACCTATAACAGGGGGGTCTACAATGAGCAGTTCTTC.